This T cell receptor beta chain was recovered during a study of blood T cell repertoires in COVID-19. Study information: Material from acute and convalescent COVID-19 was sourced from the United States, Italy and Spain. T cells, B-cell-depleted T cells, or PBMCs provided the cDNA or gDNA that served as material.

Original processing methods: Reference gene primer amplification gave estimated nucleated cell counts. Sequenced by immunoSEQ multiplex PCR; TCRdb stores in-frame clones only, minus some. V and J calls and clone size follow that table, whereas D and trimming were derived from the DNA. The sample holds 150,000 or so clones, just under 95% seen once. This CDR3 contains 15 residues. Germline CDR1 SGHRS, CDR2 YFSETQ. The trim removed 0 bases at V and 10 bases at J, leaving 7 bases unmatched. The sequenced material came from peripheral blood. The rearrangement uses TRBV5-1 and TRBJ1-6; 7 bases are a match to TRBD1. The TCR was taken from a woman aged 50 to 65 with acute or convalescent COVID-19. CDR3 loop: CASSLGDRVGSPLHF. The CDR3 DNA reads TGCGCCAGCAGCTTGGGCGACAGGGTGGGGTCACCCCTCCACTTT. The variable domain in full, completed from reference TRBV5-1 and TRBJ1-6, reads KAGVTQTPRYLIKTRGQQVTLSCSPISGHRSVSWYQQTPGQGLQFLFEYFSETQRNKGNFPGRFSGRQFSNSRSEMNVSTLELGDSALYLCASSLGDRVGSPLHFGNGTRLTVT.